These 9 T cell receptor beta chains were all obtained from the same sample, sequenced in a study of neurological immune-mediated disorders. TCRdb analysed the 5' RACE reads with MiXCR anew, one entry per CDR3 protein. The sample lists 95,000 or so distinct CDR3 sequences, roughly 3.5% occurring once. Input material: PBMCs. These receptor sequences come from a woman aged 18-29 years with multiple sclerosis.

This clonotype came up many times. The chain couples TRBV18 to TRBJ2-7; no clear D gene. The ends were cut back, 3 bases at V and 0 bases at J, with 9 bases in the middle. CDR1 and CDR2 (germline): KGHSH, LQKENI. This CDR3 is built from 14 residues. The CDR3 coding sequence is TGTGCCAGCTCACCGGTCCCTAGCTCCTACGAGCAGTACTTC. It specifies CASSPVPSSYEQYF.

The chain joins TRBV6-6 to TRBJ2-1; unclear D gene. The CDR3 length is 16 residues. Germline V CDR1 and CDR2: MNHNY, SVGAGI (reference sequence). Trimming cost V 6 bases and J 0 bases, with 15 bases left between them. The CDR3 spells CASRETFISSYNEQFF. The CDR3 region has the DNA TGTGCCAGCAGGGAGACTTTCATTAGCTCCTACAATGAGCAGTTCTTC.

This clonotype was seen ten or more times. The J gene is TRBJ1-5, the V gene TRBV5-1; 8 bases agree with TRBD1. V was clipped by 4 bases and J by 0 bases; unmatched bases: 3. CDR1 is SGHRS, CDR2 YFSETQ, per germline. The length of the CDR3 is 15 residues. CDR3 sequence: CASSLTGDSNQPQHF. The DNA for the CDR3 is TGCGCCAGCAGCCTGACAGGGGATAGCAATCAGCCCCAGCATTTT.

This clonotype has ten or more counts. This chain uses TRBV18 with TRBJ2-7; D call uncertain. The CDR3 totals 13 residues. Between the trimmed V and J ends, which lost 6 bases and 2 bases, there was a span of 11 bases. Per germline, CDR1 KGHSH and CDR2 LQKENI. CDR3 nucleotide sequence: TGTGCCAGCTCTAGCAGCGACACCTACGAGCAGTACTTC. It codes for CASSSSDTYEQYF.

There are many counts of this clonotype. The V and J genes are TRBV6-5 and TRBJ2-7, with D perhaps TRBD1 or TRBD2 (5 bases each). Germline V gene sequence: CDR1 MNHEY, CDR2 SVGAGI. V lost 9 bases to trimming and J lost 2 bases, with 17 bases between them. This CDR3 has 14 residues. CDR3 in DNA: TGTGCCAGTAGCGCAGGGTCGGAGACCTACGAGCAGTACTTC. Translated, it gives CASSAGSETYEQYF.

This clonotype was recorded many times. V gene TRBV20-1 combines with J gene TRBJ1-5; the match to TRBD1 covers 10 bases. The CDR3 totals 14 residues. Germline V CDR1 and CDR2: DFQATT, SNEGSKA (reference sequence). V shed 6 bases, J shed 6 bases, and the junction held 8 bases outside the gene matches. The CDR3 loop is CSAYGDRGSQPQHF. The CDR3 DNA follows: TGCAGTGCGTACGGGGACAGGGGCTCTCAGCCCCAGCATTTT.

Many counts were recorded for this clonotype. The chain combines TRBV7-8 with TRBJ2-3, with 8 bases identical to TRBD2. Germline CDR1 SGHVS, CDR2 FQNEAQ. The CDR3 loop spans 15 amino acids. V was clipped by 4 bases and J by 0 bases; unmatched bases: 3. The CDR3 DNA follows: TGTGCCAGCAGCTCCGGGGGGGCTAGCACAGATACGCAGTATTTT. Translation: CASSSGGASTDTQYF.

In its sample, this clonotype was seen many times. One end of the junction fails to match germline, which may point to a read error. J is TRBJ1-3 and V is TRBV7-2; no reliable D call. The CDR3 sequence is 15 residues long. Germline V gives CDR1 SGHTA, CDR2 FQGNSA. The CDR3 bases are TGTGCCAGCAGGTTAGACGGGAAAGCTGGAAACACCATATATTTT. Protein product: CASRLDGKAGNTIYF. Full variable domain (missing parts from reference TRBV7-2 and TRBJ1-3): GAGVSQSPSNKVTEKGKDVELRCDPISGHTALYWYRQSLGQGLEFLIYFQGNSAPDKSGLPSDRFSAERTGGSVSTLTIQRTQQEDSAVYLCASRLDGKAGNTIYFGEGSWLTVV.

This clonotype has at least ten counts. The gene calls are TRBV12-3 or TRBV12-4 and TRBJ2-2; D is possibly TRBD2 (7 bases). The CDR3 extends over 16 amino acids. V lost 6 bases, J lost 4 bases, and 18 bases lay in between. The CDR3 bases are TGTGCCAGCAGCCCGGAGGGGGGAGGGACCACCGGGGAGCTGTTTTTT. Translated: CASSPEGGGTTGELFF.